These T cell receptor beta chains were read from a single sample in a study of blood T cell repertoires in COVID-19. Generated by immunoSEQ multiplex PCR, the TCRdb table keeps only in-frame clones and is missing some. The table records fewer than 250,000 clones, approximately 89% of them present only once. Sequencing was performed on peripheral blood. These receptors all come from a woman aged 40 to 50 with acute or convalescent COVID-19. Each CDR3 is given with its conserved first and last residue. D genes are given only for firm matches. Clone size is shown for a subset of rows, as once, few, many or a class of expanded clone.

>NA|TRBJ1-6|TRBV12-5|few
CASGLDSPYNSPLHF
TGTGCTAGTGGTTTGGACAGCCCTTATAATTCACCCCTCCACTTT
>TRBD1|TRBJ1-1|TRBV7-3|NA
CASRLGGGASAFF
TGTGCCAGCAGATTAGGAGGGGGCGCGTCGGCTTTCTTT
>NA|TRBJ1-5|TRBV7-2|NA
CASSPSLSQPQHF
TGTGCCAGCAGCCCCTCCCTTAGTCAGCCCCAGCATTTT
>TRBD1|TRBJ2-3|TRBV30|NA
CAWGHGRGRDTQYF
TGTGCCTGGGGTCACGGCAGGGGGCGAGATACGCAGTATTTT
>TRBD2|TRBJ2-3|TRBV10-1|NA
CASSRGGTNTDTQYF
TGCGCCAGCAGTCGCGGGGGGACCAACACAGATACGCAGTATTTT
>NA|TRBJ1-2|TRBV7-8|NA
CASSPLRIQLRGFNYGYTF
TGTGCCAGCAGCCCCCTTCGAATTCAGCTGAGAGGGTTTAACTATGGCTACACCTTC
>TRBD2|TRBJ2-1|TRBV7-3|NA
CASSSAGGYNEQFF
TGTGCCAGCAGCTCAGCGGGGGGATACAATGAGCAGTTCTTC
>NA|TRBJ2-3|TRBV3-1/TRBV3-2|NA
CASTTSGLSTDTQYF
TGTGCCAGCACCACCTCCGGACTAAGCACAGATACGCAGTATTTT
>NA|TRBJ2-3|TRBV12-3/TRBV12-4|NA
CAAVWSTDTQYF
TGTGCCGCGGTGTGGAGCACAGATACGCAGTATTTT
>TRBD1|TRBJ1-5|TRBV7-2|NA
CASSSDRGSNQPQHF
TGTGCCAGCAGCTCCGACAGGGGTAGCAATCAGCCCCAGCATTTT
>NA|TRBJ1-3|TRBV12-5|NA
CASGLDRSYSGNTIYF
TGTGCTAGTGGTTTGGACAGGTCTTACTCTGGAAACACCATATATTTT
>TRBD2|TRBJ2-3|TRBV5-5|few
CASSLGTSGLTDTQYF
TGTGCCAGCAGCCTAGGGACTAGCGGACTCACAGATACGCAGTATTTT
>NA|TRBJ2-3|TRBV14|NA
CASSQDLGHYAQDTQYF
TGTGCCAGCAGCCAAGATCTGGGGCATTACGCACAAGATACGCAGTATTTT
>NA|TRBJ1-1|TRBV29-1|NA
CSVEMNTEAFF
TGCAGCGTGGAGATGAACACTGAAGCTTTCTTT
>TRBD1|TRBJ1-4|TRBV5-5|NA
CASSVTGQDEKLFF
TGTGCCAGCAGCGTTACGGGACAGGATGAAAAACTGTTTTTT
>NA|TRBJ1-1|TRBV18|NA
CASFPPRRDEAFF
TGTGCCAGCTTCCCGCCCCGGAGGGATGAAGCTTTCTTT
>NA|TRBJ1-6|TRBV5-6|once
CASSARGDSPLHF
TGTGCCAGCAGCGCCAGGGGAGATTCACCCCTCCACTTT
>NA|TRBJ1-1|TRBV2|NA
CASSEHRDTEAFF
TGTGCCAGCAGTGAACACAGAGACACTGAAGCTTTCTTT
>NA|TRBJ1-4|TRBV15|few
CATSRDGGATNEKLFF
TGTGCCACCAGCAGAGATGGGGGCGCAACTAATGAAAAACTGTTTTTT
>NA|TRBJ1-4|TRBV6-5|NA
CASRRLSLREKLFF
TGTGCCAGCAGACGGTTATCGTTAAGAGAAAAACTGTTTTTT
>TRBD1|TRBJ2-5|TRBV4-1|once
CASSQTPGTGWTQYF
TGCGCCAGCAGCCAAACCCCCGGGACAGGGTGGACCCAGTACTTC
>NA|TRBJ2-2|TRBV2|once
CARSPRGQNTGELFF
TGTGCCAGATCTCCCCGGGGACAGAACACCGGGGAGCTGTTTTTT
>NA|TRBJ1-5|TRBV19|NA
CASTPRRQIKDQPQHF
TGTGCCAGTACCCCCAGGAGGCAAATAAAGGATCAGCCCCAGCATTTT
>NA|TRBJ2-5|TRBV30|NA
CAWSIGQQETQYF
TGTGCCTGGAGCATCGGACAACAAGAGACCCAGTACTTC
>TRBD2|TRBJ2-3|TRBV24-1|NA
CATSDTSGGGDTQYF
TGTGCCACCAGTGACACTAGCGGGGGGGGAGATACGCAGTATTTT
>TRBD1|TRBJ1-2|TRBV5-6|NA
CASSFRPRQGARGYTF
TGTGCCAGCAGCTTCCGCCCACGACAGGGGGCGAGAGGCTACACCTTC
>NA|TRBJ1-1|TRBV4-1|NA
CASSHGTRGKNTEAFF
TGCGCCAGCAGCCACGGAACGCGGGGAAAGAACACTGAAGCTTTCTTT
>NA|TRBJ1-5|TRBV10-2|NA
CASSESGIGSQPQHF
TGCGCCAGCAGTGAATCCGGGATAGGGTCTCAGCCCCAGCATTTT
>NA|TRBJ1-2|TRBV5-4|NA
CASSLGDRIYGYTF
TGTGCCAGCAGCCTAGGAGACAGGATCTATGGCTACACCTTC